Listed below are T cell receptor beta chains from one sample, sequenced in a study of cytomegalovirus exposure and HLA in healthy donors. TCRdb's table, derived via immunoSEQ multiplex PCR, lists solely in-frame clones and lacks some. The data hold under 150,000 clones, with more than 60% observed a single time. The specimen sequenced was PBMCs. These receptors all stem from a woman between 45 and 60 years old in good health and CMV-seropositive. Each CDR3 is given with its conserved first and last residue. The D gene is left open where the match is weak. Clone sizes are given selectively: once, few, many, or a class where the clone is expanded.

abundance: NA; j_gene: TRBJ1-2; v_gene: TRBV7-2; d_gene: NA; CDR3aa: CASSIGTGNYGYTF; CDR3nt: TGTGCCAGCAGCATAGGGACGGGAAACTATGGCTACACCTTC
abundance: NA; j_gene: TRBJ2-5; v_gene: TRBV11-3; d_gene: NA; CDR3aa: CASSLEGGSGETQYF; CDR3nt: TGTGCCAGCAGCTTAGAAGGAGGGAGTGGAGAGACCCAGTACTTC
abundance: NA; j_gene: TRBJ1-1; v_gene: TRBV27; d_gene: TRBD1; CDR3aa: CASSLPGQGVVAFF; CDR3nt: TGTGCCAGCAGTTTACCCGGACAGGGGGTGGTGGCTTTCTTT
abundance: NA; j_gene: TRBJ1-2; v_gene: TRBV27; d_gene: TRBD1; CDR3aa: CASSGQGSYGYTF; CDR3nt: TGTGCCAGCAGTGGACAGGGGAGCTATGGCTACACCTTC
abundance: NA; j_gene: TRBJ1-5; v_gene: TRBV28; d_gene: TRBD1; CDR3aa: CASSLDRVGLQPQHF; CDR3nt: TGTGCCAGCAGTCTGGACAGGGTGGGTCTTCAGCCCCAGCATTTT
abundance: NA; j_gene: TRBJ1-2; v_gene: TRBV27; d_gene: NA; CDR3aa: CASSKTAANYGYTF; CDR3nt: TGTGCCAGCAGTAAAACAGCGGCTAACTATGGCTACACCTTC
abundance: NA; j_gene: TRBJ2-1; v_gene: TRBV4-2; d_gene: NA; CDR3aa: CASSQHTDIISYNEQFF; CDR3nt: TGTGCCAGCAGCCAGCATACTGACATAATCTCCTACAATGAGCAGTTCTTC
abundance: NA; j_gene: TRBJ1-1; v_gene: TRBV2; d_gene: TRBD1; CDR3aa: CASILGQGGYTEAFF; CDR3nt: TGTGCCAGCATCTTGGGACAGGGAGGATACACTGAAGCTTTCTTT
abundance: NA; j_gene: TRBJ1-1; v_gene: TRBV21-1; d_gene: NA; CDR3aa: CASSPPRGQKNTEAFF; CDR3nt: TGTGCCAGCAGCCCCCCGCGCGGGCAGAAGAACACTGAAGCTTTCTTT
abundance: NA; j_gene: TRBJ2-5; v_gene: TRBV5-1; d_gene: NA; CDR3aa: CASSFFGPEETQYF; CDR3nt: TGCGCCAGCAGCTTTTTTGGCCCCGAAGAGACCCAGTACTTC
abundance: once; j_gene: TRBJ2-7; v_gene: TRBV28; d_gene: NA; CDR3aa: CASSFNIREQYF; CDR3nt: TGTGCCAGCAGTTTTAATATCCGCGAGCAGTACTTC
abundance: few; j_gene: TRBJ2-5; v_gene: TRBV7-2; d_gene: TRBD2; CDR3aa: CASSLGVAGGPETQYF; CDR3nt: TGTGCCAGCAGCTTAGGGGTAGCGGGGGGCCCAGAGACCCAGTACTTC
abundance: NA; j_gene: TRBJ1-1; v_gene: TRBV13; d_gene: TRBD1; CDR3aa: CASSFGQGERVTEAFF; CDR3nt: TGTGCCAGCAGCTTTGGACAGGGGGAAAGGGTCACTGAAGCTTTCTTT
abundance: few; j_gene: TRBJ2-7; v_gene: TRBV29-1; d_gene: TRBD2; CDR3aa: CSVGTSGGGEQYF; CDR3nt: TGCAGCGTAGGGACTAGCGGGGGAGGCGAGCAGTACTTC
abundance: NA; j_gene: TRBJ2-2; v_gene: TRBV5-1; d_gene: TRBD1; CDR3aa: CASRGGTNTGELFF; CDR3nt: TGCGCCAGCAGAGGGGGCACGAACACCGGGGAGCTGTTTTTT
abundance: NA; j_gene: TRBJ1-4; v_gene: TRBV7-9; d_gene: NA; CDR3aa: CASSLSQGTNEKLFF; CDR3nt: TGTGCCAGCAGCTTATCCCAGGGCACTAATGAAAAACTGTTTTTT
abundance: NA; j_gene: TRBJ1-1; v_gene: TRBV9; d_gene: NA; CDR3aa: CASSVGPNTEAFF; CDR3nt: TGTGCCAGCAGCGTGGGGCCGAACACTGAAGCTTTCTTT
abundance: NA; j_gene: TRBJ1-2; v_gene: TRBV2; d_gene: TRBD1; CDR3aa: CASSFSGGVNYGYTF; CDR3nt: TGTGCCAGCAGTTTCTCAGGGGGTGTAAACTATGGCTACACCTTC
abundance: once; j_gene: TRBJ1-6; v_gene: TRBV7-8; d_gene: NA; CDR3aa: CASSLSGRANSPLHF; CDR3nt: TGTGCCAGCAGCTTATCGGGCAGGGCCAATTCACCCCTCCACTTT
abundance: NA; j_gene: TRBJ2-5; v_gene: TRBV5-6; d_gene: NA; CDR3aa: CASSFTGTQETQYF; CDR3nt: TGTGCCAGCAGCTTTACAGGGACCCAAGAGACCCAGTACTTC
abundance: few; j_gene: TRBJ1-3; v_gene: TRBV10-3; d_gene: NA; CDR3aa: CAISAGLAGNTIYF; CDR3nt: TGTGCCATCAGTGCGGGGTTGGCTGGAAACACCATATATTTT
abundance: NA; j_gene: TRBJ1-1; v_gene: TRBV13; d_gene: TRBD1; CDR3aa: CASSLGGDSEAFF; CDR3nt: TGTGCCAGCAGCTTAGGCGGGGACAGTGAAGCTTTCTTT
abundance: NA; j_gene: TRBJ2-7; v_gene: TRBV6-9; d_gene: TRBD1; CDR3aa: CAIPSQGDHEQYF; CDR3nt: TGTGCCATCCCCAGCCAGGGGGACCACGAGCAGTACTTC
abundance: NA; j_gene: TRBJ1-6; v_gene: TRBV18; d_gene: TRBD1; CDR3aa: CASSPDREALHF; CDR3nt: TGTGCCAGCTCACCCGACAGGGAGGCCCTCCACTTT
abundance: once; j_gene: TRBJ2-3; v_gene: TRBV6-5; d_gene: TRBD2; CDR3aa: CASSWRTSGSTDTQYF; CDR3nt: TGTGCCAGCAGTTGGAGGACTAGCGGAAGCACAGATACGCAGTATTTT
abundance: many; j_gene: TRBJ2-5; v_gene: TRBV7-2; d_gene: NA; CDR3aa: CASSLGAGWETQYF; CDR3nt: TGTGCCAGCAGCTTAGGGGCAGGGTGGGAGACCCAGTACTTC
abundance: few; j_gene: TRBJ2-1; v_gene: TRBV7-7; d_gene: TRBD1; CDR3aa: CASSLLGTGANEQFF; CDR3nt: TGTGCTAGCAGCTTACTAGGGACAGGGGCGAATGAGCAGTTCTTC
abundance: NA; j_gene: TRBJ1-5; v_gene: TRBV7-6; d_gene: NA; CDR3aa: CASSLRYAQPQHF; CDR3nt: TGTGCCAGCAGCCTCCGCTATGCTCAGCCCCAGCATTTT
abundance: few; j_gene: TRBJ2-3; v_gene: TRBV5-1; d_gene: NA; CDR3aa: CASSLIGGVSDTQYF; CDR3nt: TGCGCCAGCAGCCTGATAGGCGGGGTTAGCGATACGCAGTATTTT
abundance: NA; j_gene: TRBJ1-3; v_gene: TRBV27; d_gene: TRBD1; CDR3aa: CASSLQRDRFDGNTIYF; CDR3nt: TGTGCCAGCAGTTTACAAAGGGACAGATTTGACGGAAACACCATATATTTT
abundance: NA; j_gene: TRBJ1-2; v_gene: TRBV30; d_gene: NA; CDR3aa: CACHGGRYGYTF; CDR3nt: TGTGCCTGCCACGGAGGGCGGTATGGCTACACCTTC
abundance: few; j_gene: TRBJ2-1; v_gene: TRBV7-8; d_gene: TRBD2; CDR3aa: CASSLVGTSTKQFF; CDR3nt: TGTGCCAGCAGCTTAGTAGGGACTAGCACAAAGCAGTTCTTC
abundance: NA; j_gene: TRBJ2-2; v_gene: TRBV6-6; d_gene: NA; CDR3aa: CASSYGHTGELFF; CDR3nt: TGTGCCAGCAGTTACGGGCACACCGGGGAGCTGTTTTTT
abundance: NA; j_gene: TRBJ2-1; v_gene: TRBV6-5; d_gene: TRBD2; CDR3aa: CASSYSGLDYNEQFF; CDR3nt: TGTGCCAGCAGTTACTCGGGACTAGATTACAATGAGCAGTTCTTC
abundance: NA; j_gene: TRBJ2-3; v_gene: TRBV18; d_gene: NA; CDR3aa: CASSPGQSTDTQYF; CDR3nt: TGTGCCAGCTCACCCGGACAGAGCACAGATACGCAGTATTTT
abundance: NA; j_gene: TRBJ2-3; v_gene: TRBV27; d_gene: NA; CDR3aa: CASSPDFTDLYTDTQYF; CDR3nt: TGTGCCAGCAGCCCGGACTTCACCGACCTTTACACAGATACGCAGTATTTT
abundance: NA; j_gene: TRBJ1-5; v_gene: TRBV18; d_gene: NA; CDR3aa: CASSWTPRGNQPQHF; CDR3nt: TGTGCCAGCTCGTGGACACCCAGGGGCAATCAGCCCCAGCATTTT
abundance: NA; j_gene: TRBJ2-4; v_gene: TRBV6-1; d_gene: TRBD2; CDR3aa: CASSEASSGGAYFDIQYF; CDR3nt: TGTGCCAGCAGTGAAGCTTCTAGCGGGGGGGCCTATTTTGACATTCAGTACTTC
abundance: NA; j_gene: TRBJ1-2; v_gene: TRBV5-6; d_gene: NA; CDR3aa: CASSADRLYGYTF; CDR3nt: TGTGCCAGCAGCGCCGACAGGTTATATGGCTACACCTTC
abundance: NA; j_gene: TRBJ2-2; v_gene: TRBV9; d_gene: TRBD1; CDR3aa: CASSVVAGGSTGELFF; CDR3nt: TGTGCCAGCAGCGTAGTGGCAGGGGGCAGCACCGGGGAGCTGTTTTTT
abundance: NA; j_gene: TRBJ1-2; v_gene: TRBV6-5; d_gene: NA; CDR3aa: CASSYSRGYGYTF; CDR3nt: TGTGCCAGCAGTTACTCGAGAGGGTATGGCTACACCTTC
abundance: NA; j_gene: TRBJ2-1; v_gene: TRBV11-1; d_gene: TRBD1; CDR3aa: CASSLQGAIDNEQFF; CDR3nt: TGTGCCAGCAGCTTACAGGGGGCGATCGACAATGAGCAGTTCTTC
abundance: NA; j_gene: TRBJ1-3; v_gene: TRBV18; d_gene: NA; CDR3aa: CASCFSEWSSGNTIYF; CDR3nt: TGTGCCAGCTGCTTCTCGGAGTGGAGCTCTGGAAACACCATATATTTT
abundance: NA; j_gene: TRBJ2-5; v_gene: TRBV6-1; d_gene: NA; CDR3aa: CASRALIYKETQYF; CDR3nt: TGTGCCAGCAGAGCCTTAATCTATAAAGAGACCCAGTACTTC
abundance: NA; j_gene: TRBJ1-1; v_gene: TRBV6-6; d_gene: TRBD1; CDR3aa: CASSYSRDSMNTEAFF; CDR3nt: TGTGCCAGCAGTTACAGCCGGGACAGCATGAACACTGAAGCTTTCTTT
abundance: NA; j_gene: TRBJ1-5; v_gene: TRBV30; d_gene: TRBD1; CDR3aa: CAWVRSGTGTTQPQHF; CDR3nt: TGTGCCTGGGTTAGATCCGGGACAGGGACCACTCAGCCCCAGCATTTT
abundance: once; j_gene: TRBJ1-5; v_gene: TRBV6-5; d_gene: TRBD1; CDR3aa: CASSRTGNQPQHF; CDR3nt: TGTGCCAGCAGTCGGACAGGGAATCAGCCCCAGCATTTT
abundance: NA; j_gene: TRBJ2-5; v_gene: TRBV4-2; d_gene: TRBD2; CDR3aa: CASSQDWGGQETQYF; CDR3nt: TGTGCCAGCAGCCAAGATTGGGGGGGCCAAGAGACCCAGTACTTC
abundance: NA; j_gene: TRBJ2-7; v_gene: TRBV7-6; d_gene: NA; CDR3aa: CASSQGRREPYEQYF; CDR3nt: TGTGCCAGCAGCCAGGGGCGCAGGGAACCCTACGAGCAGTACTTC
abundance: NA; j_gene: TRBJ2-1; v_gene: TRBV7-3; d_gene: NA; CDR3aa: CASSSQGDEQFF; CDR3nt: TGTGCCAGCAGCTCACAGGGTGATGAGCAGTTCTTC
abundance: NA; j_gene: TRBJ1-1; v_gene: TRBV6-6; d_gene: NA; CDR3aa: CASSPGIRVMNTEAFF; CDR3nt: TGTGCCAGCAGCCCCGGGATTAGAGTAATGAACACTGAAGCTTTCTTT
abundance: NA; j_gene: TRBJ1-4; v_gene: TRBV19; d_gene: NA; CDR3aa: CASSISTTNEKLFF; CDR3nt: TGTGCCAGTAGTATATCAACAACTAATGAAAAACTGTTTTTT
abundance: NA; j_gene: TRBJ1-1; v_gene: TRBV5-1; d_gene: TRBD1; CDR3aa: CASPRTGFNTEAFF; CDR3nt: TGCGCCAGTCCCAGGACAGGGTTTAACACTGAAGCTTTCTTT
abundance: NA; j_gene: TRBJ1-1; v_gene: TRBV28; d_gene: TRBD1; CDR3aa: CASTPTGGPEAFF; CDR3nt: TGTGCCAGCACTCCGACAGGGGGCCCTGAAGCTTTCTTT
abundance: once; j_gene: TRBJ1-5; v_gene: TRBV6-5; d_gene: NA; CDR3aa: CASSLHQGNQPQHF; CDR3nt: TGTGCCAGCAGTCTACACCAGGGCAATCAGCCCCAGCATTTT
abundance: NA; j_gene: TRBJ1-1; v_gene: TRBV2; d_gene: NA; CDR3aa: CASSVTGGLKAFF; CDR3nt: TGTGCCAGCAGTGTCACGGGGGGACTTAAAGCTTTCTTT
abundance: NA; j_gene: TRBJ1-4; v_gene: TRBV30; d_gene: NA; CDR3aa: CAWMGATYTTNEKLFF; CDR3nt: TGTGCCTGGATGGGGGCCACCTACACAACTAATGAAAAACTGTTTTTT
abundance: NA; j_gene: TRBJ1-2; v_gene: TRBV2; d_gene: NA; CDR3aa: CASSEAGLGRTF; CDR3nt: TGTGCCAGCAGTGAAGCGGGTCTAGGGAGGACCTTC